This T cell receptor beta chain was recovered during a study of breast tumors, draining lymph nodes, adjacent tissues. Findings of the study overall: Tumors had less TCR diversity than lymph nodes, more than nontumor tissue.

This clonotype has a count of ten or more. Its antigen is unidentified. Axillary draining lymph nodes of breast cancer patients supplied the node samples. TCRdb reanalysed the multiplex PCR reads using MiXCR and keeps one entry per CDR3 protein. The top ten clones hold 4% to 4.5% of a sample with 180,000 or so distinct CDR3 sequences, approximately 33% of them seen once. The source of this sequence is a female donor with breast cancer. Some clones in this sample may be carry-over from other donors' samples. Sequencing used axillary lymph node tissue.

CDR3 nucleotides: TGTGCCAGCAGTACGACAGGGTTTGGCTACACCTTC. It codes for CASSTTGFGYTF. The genes are TRBV28 and TRBJ1-2; TRBD1 agrees at 7 bases. This CDR3 contains 12 residues. V was clipped by 5 bases and J by 7 bases; unmatched bases: 4. The germline V gene has CDR1 MDHEN and CDR2 SYDVKM.